These 3 T cell receptor beta chains were sequenced from one sample in a study of blood T cell repertoires in COVID-19 (dated by TCRdb to the early 2020s). Libraries were prepared through the immunoSEQ multiplex PCR assay. TCRdb took over this immuneACCESS table, retaining in-frame rearrangements with V and J assigned. Such tables are incomplete; in checked studies, under half of the missing clones stem from an unresolved V gene, and the remainder is unexplained. The sample contains more than 110,000 clones, about 86% of them found a single time. About 4.1% of the sample lies in the top ten. The specimen sequenced was peripheral blood. These receptors were collected from a woman between 40 and 50 years old with acute or convalescent COVID-19.

This chain links TRBV21-1 with TRBJ1-2. TRBV21-1 is labeled a pseudogene. This CDR3 has 14 amino acids. As DNA, the CDR3 is TGTGCCAGCAGCAAAGCGGGAGGGTCTTACGGCTACACCTTC. It encodes CASSKAGGSYGYTF.

This chain connects TRBV7-2 to TRBJ1-3; D might be TRBD1 (6 bases). Germline CDR1 and CDR2: SGHTA and FQGNSA. This CDR3 is built from 15 residues. V was clipped by 5 bases and J by 0 bases, with 11 bases between them. CDR3 sequence (DNA): TGTGCCAGCAGCGACCGGACAGCCTCTGGAAACACCATATATTTT. Encoded protein: CASSDRTASGNTIYF.

J is TRBJ1-3 and V is TRBV25-1, with no clear D. The V gene's germline CDR1 is MGHDK and CDR2 SYGVNS. The CDR3 runs 15 residues. Between the trimmed V and J ends, which lost 1 base and 0 bases, there was a span of 7 bases. The CDR3 coding sequence is TGTGCCAGCAGTGAATTTGACTTCTCTGGAAACACCATATATTTT. This translates into CASSEFDFSGNTIYF. Full variable domain (rest looked up from reference TRBV25-1 and TRBJ1-3): EADIYQTPRYLVIGTGKKITLECSQTMGHDKMYWYQQDPGMELHLIHYSYGVNSTEKGDLSSESTVSRIRTEHFPLTLESARPSHTSQYLCASSEFDFSGNTIYFGEGSWLTVV.